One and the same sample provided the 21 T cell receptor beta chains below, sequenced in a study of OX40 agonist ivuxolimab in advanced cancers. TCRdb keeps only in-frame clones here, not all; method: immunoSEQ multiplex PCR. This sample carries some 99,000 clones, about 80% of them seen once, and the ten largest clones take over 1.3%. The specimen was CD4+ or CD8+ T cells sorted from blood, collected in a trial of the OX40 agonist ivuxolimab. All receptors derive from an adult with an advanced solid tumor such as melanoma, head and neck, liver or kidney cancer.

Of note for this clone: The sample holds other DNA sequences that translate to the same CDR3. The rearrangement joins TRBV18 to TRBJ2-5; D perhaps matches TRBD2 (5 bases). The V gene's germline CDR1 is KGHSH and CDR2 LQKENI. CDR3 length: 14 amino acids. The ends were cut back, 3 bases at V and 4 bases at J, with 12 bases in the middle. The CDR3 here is CASSPRGSGETQYF. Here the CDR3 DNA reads TGTGCCAGCTCACCCCGAGGGTCGGGAGAGACCCAGTACTTC. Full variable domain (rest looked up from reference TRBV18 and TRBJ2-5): NAGVMQNPRHLVRRRGQEARLRCSPMKGHSHVYWYRQLPEEGLKFMVYLQKENIIDESGMPKERFSAEFPKEGPSILRIQQVVRGDSAAYFCASSPRGSGETQYFGPGTRLLVL.

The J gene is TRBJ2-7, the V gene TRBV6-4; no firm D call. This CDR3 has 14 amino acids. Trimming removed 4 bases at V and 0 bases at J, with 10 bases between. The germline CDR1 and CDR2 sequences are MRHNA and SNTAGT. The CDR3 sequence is CASSAETNSYEQYF. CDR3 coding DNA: TGTGCCAGCAGTGCGGAAACCAACTCCTACGAGCAGTACTTC.

The DNA for the CDR3 is TGTGCCAGCAGCCTGTTGTCCGGCGAGGGAAACACTGAAGCTTTCTTT. Residues: CASSLLSGEGNTEAFF. V gene TRBV7-2 combines with J gene TRBJ1-1; D ambiguous. The V gene's germline CDR1 is SGHTA and CDR2 FQGNSA. V dropped 5 bases and J dropped 2 bases, with 18 bases sitting between them. The CDR3 contains 16 residues.

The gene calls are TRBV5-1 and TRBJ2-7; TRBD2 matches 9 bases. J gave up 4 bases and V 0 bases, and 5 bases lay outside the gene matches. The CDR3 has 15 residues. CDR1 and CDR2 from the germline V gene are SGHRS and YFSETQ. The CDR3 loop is CASSLVSGSSYEQYF. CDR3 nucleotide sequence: TGCGCCAGCAGCTTGGTTAGCGGGAGCTCTTACGAGCAGTACTTC.

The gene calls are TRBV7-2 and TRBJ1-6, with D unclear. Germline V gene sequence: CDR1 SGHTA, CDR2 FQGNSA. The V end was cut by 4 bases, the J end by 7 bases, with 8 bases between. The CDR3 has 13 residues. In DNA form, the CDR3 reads TGTGCCAGCAGCTCCCGACGGAATTCACCCCTCCACTTT. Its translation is CASSSRRNSPLHF. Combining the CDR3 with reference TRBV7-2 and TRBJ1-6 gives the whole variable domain GAGVSQSPSNKVTEKGKDVELRCDPISGHTALYWYRQSLGQGLEFLIYFQGNSAPDKSGLPSDRFSAERTGGSVSTLTIQRTQQEDSAVYLCASSSRRNSPLHFGNGTRLTVT.

This CDR3 reads CAWSVLSSYEQYF. The DNA for the CDR3 is TGTGCCTGGAGTGTACTCAGCAGCTACGAGCAGTACTTC. This chain uses TRBV30 with TRBJ2-7; D is ambiguous. The CDR3 is made up of 13 amino acids. The ends were cut back, 0 bases at V and 3 bases at J, with 9 bases in the middle. Per germline, CDR1 GTSNPN and CDR2 SVGIG (reference sequence).

CDR3 in amino acids: CASSEVGGVGSPLHF. The CDR3 coding sequence is TGTGCCAGCAGTGAAGTGGGAGGGGTAGGTTCACCCCTCCACTTT. The chain combines TRBV6-1 with TRBJ1-6; possibly TRBD1 for D (5 bases). CDR3 length equals 15 residues. CDR1 and CDR2 from the germline V gene are MNHNS and SASEGT. The V gene lost 1 base and the J gene lost 9 bases, with 13 bases spanning the gap.

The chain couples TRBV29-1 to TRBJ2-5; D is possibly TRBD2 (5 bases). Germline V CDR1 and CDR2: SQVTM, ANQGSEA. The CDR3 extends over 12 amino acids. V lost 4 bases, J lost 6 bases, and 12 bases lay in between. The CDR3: CSVVPSSQTQYF. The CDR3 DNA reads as TGCAGCGTTGTTCCTAGCTCCCAGACCCAGTACTTC.

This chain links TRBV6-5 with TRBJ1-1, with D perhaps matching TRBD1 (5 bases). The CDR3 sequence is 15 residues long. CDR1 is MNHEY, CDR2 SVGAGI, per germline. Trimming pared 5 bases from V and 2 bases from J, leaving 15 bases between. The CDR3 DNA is TGTGCCAGCAGTACCGGACACAGTCTCAACACTGAAGCTTTCTTT. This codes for CASSTGHSLNTEAFF.

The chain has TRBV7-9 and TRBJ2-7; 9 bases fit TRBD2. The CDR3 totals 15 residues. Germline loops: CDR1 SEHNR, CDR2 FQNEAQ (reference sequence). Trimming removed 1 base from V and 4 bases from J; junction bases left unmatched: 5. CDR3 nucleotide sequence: TGTGCCAGCAGCTTAGAGGCGACTAGCGGATACGAGCAGTACTTC. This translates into CASSLEATSGYEQYF.

For the CDR3, the DNA is TGCGCCAGCACCCGACGGGGGGAACTCCAAGAGACCCAGTACTTC. The encoded protein is CASTRRGELQETQYF. V usage is TRBV5-1 and J usage is TRBJ2-5; TRBD2 matches 7 bases. Per the germline V gene, CDR1 is SGHRS and CDR2 is YFSETQ. With V trimmed by 6 bases and J by 1 base, 9 bases remained unmatched. The CDR3 runs 15 residues. The entire variable domain, with the rest obtained from reference TRBV5-1 and TRBJ2-5, is as follows: KAGVTQTPRYLIKTRGQQVTLSCSPISGHRSVSWYQQTPGQGLQFLFEYFSETQRNKGNFPGRFSGRQFSNSRSEMNVSTLELGDSALYLCASTRRGELQETQYFGPGTRLLVL.

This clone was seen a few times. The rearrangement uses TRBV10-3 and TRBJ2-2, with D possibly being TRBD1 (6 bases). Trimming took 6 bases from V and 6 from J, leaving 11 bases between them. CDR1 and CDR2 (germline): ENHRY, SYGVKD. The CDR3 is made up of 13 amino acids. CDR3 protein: CAIRGAASGELFF. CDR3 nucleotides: TGTGCCATCAGGGGGGCAGCCTCCGGGGAGCTGTTTTTT.

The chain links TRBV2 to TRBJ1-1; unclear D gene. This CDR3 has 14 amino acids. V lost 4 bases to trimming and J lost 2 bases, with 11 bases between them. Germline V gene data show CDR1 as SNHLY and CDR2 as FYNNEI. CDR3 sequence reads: CASSVRTVNTEAFF. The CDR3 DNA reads TGTGCCAGCAGTGTAAGGACGGTAAACACTGAAGCTTTCTTT.

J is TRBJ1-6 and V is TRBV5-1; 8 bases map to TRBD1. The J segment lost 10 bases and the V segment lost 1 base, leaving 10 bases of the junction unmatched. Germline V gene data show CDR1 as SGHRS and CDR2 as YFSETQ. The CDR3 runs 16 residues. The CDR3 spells CASSLMTGDNGSPLHF. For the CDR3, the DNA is TGCGCCAGCAGCTTGATGACAGGGGATAACGGATCACCCCTCCACTTT. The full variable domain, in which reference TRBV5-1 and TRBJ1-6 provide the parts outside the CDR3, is KAGVTQTPRYLIKTRGQQVTLSCSPISGHRSVSWYQQTPGQGLQFLFEYFSETQRNKGNFPGRFSGRQFSNSRSEMNVSTLELGDSALYLCASSLMTGDNGSPLHFGNGTRLTVT.

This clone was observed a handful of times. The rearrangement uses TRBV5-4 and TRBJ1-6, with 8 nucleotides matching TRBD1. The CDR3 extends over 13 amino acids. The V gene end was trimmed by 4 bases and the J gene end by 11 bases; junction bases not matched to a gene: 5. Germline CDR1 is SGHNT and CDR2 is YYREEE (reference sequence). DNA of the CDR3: TGTGCCAGCAGCCCCCGGACAGGGACACCCCTCCACTTT. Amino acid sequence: CASSPRTGTPLHF.

The CDR3 protein is CASSRRVPGVHGYTF. CDR3 nucleotide sequence: TGTGCCAGCAGCCGGCGCGTCCCAGGGGTCCATGGCTACACCTTC. The chain combines TRBV7-8 with TRBJ1-2; a possible D gene is TRBD1 (6 bases). Germline CDR1 SGHVS, CDR2 FQNEAQ. Trimming stripped 5 bases from V and 6 bases from J, with 19 bases between. This CDR3 region has 15 residues.

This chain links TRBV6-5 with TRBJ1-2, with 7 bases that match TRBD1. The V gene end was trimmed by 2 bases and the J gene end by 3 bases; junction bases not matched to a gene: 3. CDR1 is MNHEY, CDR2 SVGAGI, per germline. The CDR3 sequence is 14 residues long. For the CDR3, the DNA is TGTGCCAGCAGTTACAGAGGGGGCGACTATGGCTACACCTTC. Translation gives CASSYRGGDYGYTF.

The CDR3 region is CASSLGTEAGELFF. CDR3 DNA sequence: TGCGCCAGCAGCCTTGGGACGGAGGCCGGGGAGCTGTTTTTT. This chain uses TRBV5-1 with TRBJ2-2; tentatively, D is TRBD1 or TRBD2 (5 bases each). V was cut by 4 bases and J by 6 bases, with 13 bases left in between. The CDR3 is 14 residues long. CDR1 is SGHRS, CDR2 YFSETQ, per germline.

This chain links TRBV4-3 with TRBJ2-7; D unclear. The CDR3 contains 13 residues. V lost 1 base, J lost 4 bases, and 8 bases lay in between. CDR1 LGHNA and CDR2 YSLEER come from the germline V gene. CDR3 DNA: TGCGCCAGCAGCCAAGTCGACGGATACGAGCAGTACTTC. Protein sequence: CASSQVDGYEQYF.

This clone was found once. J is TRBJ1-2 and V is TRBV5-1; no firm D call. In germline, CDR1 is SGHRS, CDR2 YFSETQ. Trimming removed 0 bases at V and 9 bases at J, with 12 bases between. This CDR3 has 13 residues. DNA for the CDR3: TGCGCCAGCAGCTTGGGAGGGAGTATCAGCTACACCTTC. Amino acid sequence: CASSLGGSISYTF. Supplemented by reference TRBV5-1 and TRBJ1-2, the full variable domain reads KAGVTQTPRYLIKTRGQQVTLSCSPISGHRSVSWYQQTPGQGLQFLFEYFSETQRNKGNFPGRFSGRQFSNSRSEMNVSTLELGDSALYLCASSLGGSISYTFGSGTRLTVV.

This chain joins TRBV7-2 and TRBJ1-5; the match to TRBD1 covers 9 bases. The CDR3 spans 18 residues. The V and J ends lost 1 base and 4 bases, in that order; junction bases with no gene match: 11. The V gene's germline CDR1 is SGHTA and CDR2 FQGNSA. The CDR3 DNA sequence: TGTGCCAGCAGCTTAGGGGGACAGGGTAGGATCGGGAATCAGCCCCAGCATTTT. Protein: CASSLGGQGRIGNQPQHF. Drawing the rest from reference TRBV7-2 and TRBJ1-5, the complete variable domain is GAGVSQSPSNKVTEKGKDVELRCDPISGHTALYWYRQSLGQGLEFLIYFQGNSAPDKSGLPSDRFSAERTGGSVSTLTIQRTQQEDSAVYLCASSLGGQGRIGNQPQHFGDGTRLSIL.